The rows below give T cell receptor beta chains drawn from one sample of a study of a mutant IDH1 vaccine in newly diagnosed glioma. Clones were sequenced by immunoSEQ multiplex PCR, and TCRdb holds only the in-frame ones, with some missing. The repertoire holds about 38,000 clones, around 81% seen once, with 4% to 6% in the top ten. Their target antigens are unknown. The sample here was PBMCs, taken from a glioma patient whose treatment included an IDH1 peptide vaccine. The source is a man in his forties with glioma. CDR3s include the opening cysteine and the closing phenylalanine or tryptophan. A D gene is named only where the DNA matches it firmly. Clone size is stated in some rows and not others, as once, few, many or a class when expanded.

>TRBV7-8|TRBD1|NA|TRBJ1-2
TGTGCCAGCAGCGTAAGGACAGGGGTTACTTATGGCTACACCTTC
CASSVRTGVTYGYTF
>TRBV5-1|TRBD1|NA|TRBJ2-7
TGCGCCAGCAGCCGGACAGGGGGCTCCTACGAGCAGTACTTC
CASSRTGGSYEQYF
>TRBV18|NA|NA|TRBJ1-1
TGTGCCAGCTCACCAGACTTGACAGACACTGAAGCTTTCTTT
CASSPDLTDTEAFF
>TRBV7-6|TRBD1|NA|TRBJ2-7
TGTGCCAGCAGCTTAATCGGCGGGACAGGGGGCTTAGTTGCTACCGAGCAGTACTTC
CASSLIGGTGGLVATEQYF
>TRBV6-7|NA|NA|TRBJ1-4
TGTGCCAGCAGTTATCGTAGGGGAAAGGAAAAACTGTTTTTT
CASSYRRGKEKLFF
>TRBV29-1|TRBD2|NA|TRBJ2-2
TGCAGCGTTGTCTCGAGCGGGGCAAACACCGGGGAGCTGTTTTTT
CSVVSSGANTGELFF
>TRBV7-6|NA|NA|TRBJ2-1
TGTGCCAGCAGCTCGAGTGGGGCAAGTGCCCATGAGCAGTTCTTC
CASSSSGASAHEQFF
>TRBV7-3|NA|NA|TRBJ2-3
TGTGCCAGCAGCCATTCCGGGAGTAATGCAGATACGCAGTATTTT
CASSHSGSNADTQYF
>TRBV19|TRBD1|few|TRBJ1-5
TGTGCCAGTAGTCTCCGGACAGGGGCAGGGTATCAGCCCCAGCATTTT
CASSLRTGAGYQPQHF
>TRBV18|TRBD1|NA|TRBJ2-1
TGTGCCAGCTCATACTTACCGGGACAGGGGACCTGGGAGCAGTTCTTC
CASSYLPGQGTWEQFF
>TRBV7-9|TRBD1|NA|TRBJ2-1
TGTGCCAGCAGCTCCGGGACAGGGAGGGATGAGCAGTTCTTC
CASSSGTGRDEQFF
>TRBV11-3|TRBD2|NA|TRBJ2-2
TGTGCCAGCAGTTCCATTACTAGCGGGAGACGCAACGGGGAGCTGTTTTTT
CASSSITSGRRNGELFF
>TRBV7-6|TRBD1|NA|TRBJ1-3
TGTGCCAGCAGCCCCCGGGACAGGGGTTTTAGCACCATATATTTT
CASSPRDRGFSTIYF
>TRBV18|NA|NA|TRBJ2-3
TGTGCCAGCTTTTCACAGGGAGCAGATACGCAGTATTTT
CASFSQGADTQYF
>TRBV15|NA|NA|TRBJ2-7
TGTGCCACCAGCAGAGTTGTGGGAGGAACAAACGAGCAGTACTTC
CATSRVVGGTNEQYF
>TRBV6-6|NA|NA|TRBJ1-1
TGTGCCAGCAGTCAGAACGCAGGGCAGACTGAAGCTTTCTTT
CASSQNAGQTEAFF
>TRBV6-5|TRBD1|NA|TRBJ1-1
TGTGCCAGCAGTGACAGGGGCCATCACACTGAAGCTTTCTTT
CASSDRGHHTEAFF
>TRBV19|TRBD1|NA|TRBJ1-2
TGTGCCAGTATCCTCTCTCCGGGACAGGCCTATGGCTACACCTTC
CASILSPGQAYGYTF
>TRBV30|NA|NA|TRBJ2-7
TGTGCCTGGAGCCAAAAGGCTTACGAGCAGTACTTC
CAWSQKAYEQYF
>TRBV19|NA|NA|TRBJ1-1
TGTGCCAGTAGCTGGGGGATGAACACTGAAGCTTTCTTT
CASSWGMNTEAFF
>TRBV7-6|TRBD2|few|TRBJ2-7
TGTGCCAGCAGCCGAACCCCCGGGACTACCGATGGAGAGCAGTACTTC
CASSRTPGTTDGEQYF
>TRBV9|NA|few|TRBJ1-6
TGTGCCAGCAGCGAGGGGAGAGATAATTCACCCCTCCACTTT
CASSEGRDNSPLHF
>TRBV30|TRBD1|NA|TRBJ2-7
TGTGCCTGGAGTTCACACAGGGGTCCCTACGAGCAGTACTTC
CAWSSHRGPYEQYF